The 15 T cell receptor beta chains in this list originate from one sample, sequenced in a study of cytomegalovirus exposure and HLA in healthy donors. PCR primers comprised 60 Vbeta and 13 Jbeta primers. Sequenced by immunoSEQ multiplex PCR; TCRdb stores in-frame clones only, minus some. The sample consists of 60,000 to 70,000 clones, roughly four fifths of them appearing once. Sequencing was performed on PBMCs. These receptors all stem from a man aged 45-65 years in good health and CMV-seronegative.

In its sample, this clone was seen once. The CDR3 here is CASSYSSGVGTEAFF. CDR3 coding DNA: TGTGCCAGCAGTTACTCGTCGGGGGTCGGCACTGAAGCTTTCTTT. V usage is TRBV6-5 and J usage is TRBJ1-1, with D tentatively TRBD1 (5 bases). Between the trimmed V and J ends, which lost 0 bases and 4 bases, there was a span of 12 bases. This CDR3 has 15 amino acids. Germline loops: CDR1 MNHEY, CDR2 SVGAGI.

The V gene is TRBV4-3, the J gene TRBJ2-5, with 7 nucleotides matching TRBD1. The CDR3 totals 15 residues. Looked up from germline, CDR1 is LGHNA and CDR2 is YSLEER. J gave up 1 base and V 1 base, and 3 bases lay outside the gene matches. The CDR3 reads CASSQGQGIQETQYF. In DNA form, the CDR3 reads TGCGCCAGCAGCCAAGGACAGGGCATCCAAGAGACCCAGTACTTC.

The chain recombines TRBV11-2 with TRBJ1-5, with 7 bases matching TRBD1. Germline CDR1 SGHAT, CDR2 FQNNGV. V trimming: 6 bases; J trimming: 4 bases; junction bases outside the gene matches: 6. The CDR3 runs 14 residues. Here the CDR3 reads CASSTGTENQPQHF. DNA for the CDR3: TGTGCCAGCAGTACCGGGACAGAGAATCAGCCCCAGCATTTT.

The chain joins TRBV27 to TRBJ1-1; 8 bases are shared with TRBD1. Germline CDR1 MNHEY, CDR2 SMNVEV (reference sequence). V lost 4 bases, J lost 11 bases, and 9 bases stayed unmatched. The CDR3 has 13 amino acids. The CDR3: CASSSNRGTFAFF. Written as DNA, the CDR3 is TGTGCCAGCAGTTCCAACAGGGGGACTTTCGCTTTCTTT.

The chain employs TRBV20-1 and TRBJ1-1, with D perhaps TRBD1 (6 bases). The CDR3 has 11 amino acids. Germline assignment: CDR1 DFQATT and CDR2 SNEGSKA (reference sequence). The V end lost 2 bases, the J end lost 8 bases, and 9 bases lay between the germline ends. The CDR3 bases are TGCAGTGCTAGACCAACAGGGGAAGCTTTCTTT. Translated: CSARPTGEAFF.

This chain joins TRBV9 and TRBJ2-5; tentative D call: TRBD2 (6 bases). The V and J ends lost 3 bases and 4 bases respectively, with 16 bases between them. The CDR3 sequence is 15 residues long. Germline CDR1 is SGDLS and CDR2 is YYNGEE. Here the CDR3 reads CASSGGTQPIETQYF. The CDR3 nucleotides are TGTGCCAGCAGCGGCGGGACCCAGCCGATAGAGACCCAGTACTTC.

The chain uses TRBV18 and TRBJ2-1; D ambiguous. The V end lost 2 bases, the J end lost 1 base, and 15 bases lay between the germline ends. CDR1 and CDR2 from the germline V gene are KGHSH and LQKENI. This CDR3 is built from 17 residues. In nucleotides, the CDR3 is TGTGCCAGCTCACCAGTCACCGTCCCTCAGTCCTACAATGAGCAGTTCTTC. This sequence encodes CASSPVTVPQSYNEQFF.

This clone was found once. This chain joins TRBV6-5 and TRBJ1-6; D may be TRBD1 (5 bases). From germline, CDR1 is MNHEY and CDR2 SVGAGI. The V end was cut by 3 bases, the J end by 0 bases, with 9 bases between. This CDR3 has 16 residues. The CDR3 reads CASSYGASSYNSPLHF. CDR3 DNA: TGTGCCAGCAGTTATGGGGCCAGCTCCTATAATTCACCCCTCCACTTT.

The chain couples TRBV7-9 to TRBJ2-2; 9 nucleotides line up with TRBD2. J was trimmed by 1 base and V by 1 base; bases with no gene match: 4. There are 17 residues in the CDR3. Per the germline V gene, CDR1 is SEHNR and CDR2 is FQNEAQ (reference sequence). The CDR3 DNA reads TGTGCCAGCAGCTTAGATAGACTAGCGGAGAACACCGGGGAGCTGTTTTTT. This gives the protein CASSLDRLAENTGELFF. The variable domain in full, with the rest retrieved from reference TRBV7-9 and TRBJ2-2, is DTGVSQNPRHKITKRGQNVTFRCDPISEHNRLYWYRQTLGQGPEFLTYFQNEAQLEKSRLLSDRFSAERPKGSFSTLEIQRTEQGDSAMYLCASSLDRLAENTGELFFGEGSRLTVL.

This chain uses TRBV5-1 with TRBJ1-1, with D unresolved. V was clipped by 4 bases and J by 0 bases, with 10 bases between them. This CDR3 is built from 14 residues. CDR1 and CDR2 (germline): SGHRS, YFSETQ. The CDR3 sequence: CASSLDGMNTEAFF. DNA of the CDR3: TGCGCCAGCAGCCTAGACGGAATGAACACTGAAGCTTTCTTT.

The chain is built from TRBV6-5 and TRBJ1-4; 9 bases align to TRBD1. The germline V gene has CDR1 MNHEY and CDR2 SVGAGI. CDR3 length: 14 amino acids. Losses at the gene ends were 4 bases for V and 7 bases for J; bases not matched to a gene: 4. CDR3 DNA: TGTGCCAGCAGTTGGGACAGGGTTGCTGAAAAACTGTTTTTT. It translates to CASSWDRVAEKLFF.

The genes are TRBV19 and TRBJ2-3; maybe TRBD2 (5 bases). Germline V gives CDR1 LNHDA, CDR2 SQIVND (reference sequence). The CDR3 is 15 residues long. The ends were cut back, 3 bases at V and 0 bases at J, with 10 bases in the middle. CDR3 sequence (DNA): TGTGCCAGTAGTATCCCGGGGTTGAGCACAGATACGCAGTATTTT. This encodes CASSIPGLSTDTQYF.

This chain joins TRBV19 and TRBJ1-2, with D tentatively TRBD1 (6 bases). The germline gives CDR1 LNHDA, CDR2 SQIVND (reference sequence). The germline V and J ends were trimmed by 7 bases and 1 base, with 16 bases remaining between them. CDR3 size: 15 residues. CDR3 protein: CASKKDSSYNYGYTF. DNA for the CDR3: TGTGCCAGTAAAAAGGACAGCTCCTATAACTATGGCTACACCTTC.

The J gene is TRBJ1-1, the V gene TRBV30; the match to TRBD1 covers 7 bases. The CDR3 has 13 residues. V dropped 0 bases and J dropped 4; count of bases not matched to a gene: 2. Germline lookup yields CDR1 GTSNPN and CDR2 SVGIG (reference sequence). As DNA, the CDR3 is TGTGCCTGGAGTGTGAACAGGGGCACTGAAGCTTTCTTT. Translating gives CAWSVNRGTEAFF.

This sequence joins TRBV27 and TRBJ2-7; 7 nucleotides match TRBD1. The V segment lost 3 bases and the J segment 2 bases; nucleotides outside the gene matches: 10. CDR1 and CDR2 from the germline V gene are MNHEY and SMNVEV (reference sequence). The CDR3 is 16 amino acids. In DNA form, the CDR3 reads TGTGCCAGCAGTTTCACTCTAGGGGGCGCGCCCTACGAGCAGTACTTC. Translating gives CASSFTLGGAPYEQYF.